The T cell receptor beta chain under discussion was sequenced for a study of Graves' ophthalmopathy and Graves' hyperthyroidism. This clonotype was counted many times. Amplifying from RNA transcripts, the study obtained TCR beta CDR3 regions. The workflow started with a first-round RT-PCR run with HTBI primers and then moved on to a second-round multiplex PCR. One entry per CDR3 protein, called by TCRdb with MiXCR from the multiplex PCR reads. Of some 1.1 million distinct CDR3 sequences listed, 35% to 40% are singletons. Per germline, CDR1 WNHNN and CDR2 SYGVQD (reference sequence). The CDR3 totals 15 residues. V lost 6 bases and J lost 3, with 17 bases in between.

Sequenced material: peripheral blood or thyroid tissue (not recorded which). V is TRBV10-1 and J is TRBJ1-1; D not resolved. The receptor's source is an adult man with Graves' hyperthyroidism. The CDR3 DNA follows: TGCGCCAGCAGCCCGGCGCGCGTATCGGACACTGAAGCTTTCTTT. It codes for CASSPARVSDTEAFF.